The rows below give T cell receptor beta chains drawn from one sample of a study of OX40 agonist ivuxolimab in advanced cancers. The protocol was immunoSEQ multiplex PCR, while the TCRdb copy is restricted to in-frame clones and leaves out a portion. The sample holds tens of thousands of clones, 80% to 95% seen once. Sequencing used CD4+ or CD8+ T cells sorted from blood, obtained in a trial of the OX40 agonist ivuxolimab. The receptors derive from an adult with an advanced solid tumor such as melanoma, head and neck, liver or kidney cancer. The CDR3 runs from the conserved cysteine through the conserved F or W. A D gene is named only where the DNA matches it firmly. Not all rows give a size; the values are once, few, many and, for expanded clones, a class.

clone_size j_call v_call d_call cdr3_aa cdr3_nt
- TRBJ1-2 TRBV7-8 - CASSLVTNYGYTF TGTGCCAGCAGCTTAGTCACGAACTATGGCTACACCTTC
- TRBJ1-5 TRBV19 - CASSDQVLTGNQPQHF TGTGCCAGTAGTGATCAGGTTCTGACGGGCAATCAGCCCCAGCATTTT
- TRBJ2-3 TRBV11-3 - CASSLEQRPWDTQYF TGTGCCAGCAGCTTAGAACAGCGGCCATGGGATACGCAGTATTTT
- TRBJ1-4 TRBV5-4 - CASSWAGETNEKLFF TGTGCCAGCAGCTGGGCAGGGGAGACTAATGAAAAACTGTTTTTT
- TRBJ1-4 TRBV6-5 TRBD1 CASSRTGVWDEKLFF TGTGCCAGCAGTCGGACAGGGGTCTGGGATGAAAAACTGTTTTTT
once TRBJ1-2 TRBV10-3 TRBD1 CAISERGQANYGYTF TGTGCCATCAGTGAGAGGGGACAGGCTAACTATGGCTACACCTTC
- TRBJ2-3 TRBV10-1 - CASSERRTDTQYF TGCGCCAGCAGTGAGAGACGTACAGATACGCAGTATTTT
- TRBJ2-7 TRBV9 - CASSPGRTFLEQYF TGTGCCAGCAGCCCCGGACGGACCTTTCTAGAGCAGTACTTC
- TRBJ2-7 TRBV11-2 - CASSFSPSYEQYF TGTGCCAGCAGCTTTTCCCCGTCCTACGAGCAGTACTTC
- TRBJ2-7 TRBV28 - CASSSSGQGKHEQYF -
- TRBJ2-3 TRBV9 TRBD2 CASSASGGLWPDTQYF TGTGCCAGCAGCGCGAGCGGGGGGCTCTGGCCAGATACGCAGTATTTT
- TRBJ2-7 TRBV7-2 TRBD1 CASSKTGGGDEQYF TGTGCCAGCAGTAAAACAGGGGGCGGGGACGAGCAGTACTTC
- TRBJ2-1 TRBV30 TRBD1 CAWSVPGQGPFF TGTGCCTGGAGTGTACCGGGACAGGGGCCGTTCTTC
- TRBJ2-2 TRBV18 - CASSPPGNTGELFF TGTGCCAGCTCACCACCGGGCAACACCGGGGAGCTGTTTTTT
- TRBJ1-2 TRBV10-3 - CAIRGTLGLGYTF TGTGCCATCAGGGGAACCTTGGGGCTCGGCTACACCTTC
- TRBJ2-5 TRBV27 TRBD1 CASSLWGQKETQYF TGTGCCAGCAGTTTATGGGGACAGAAAGAGACCCAGTACTTC
- TRBJ2-3 TRBV6-5 - CASRVSGTDTQYF TGTGCCAGCAGAGTGTCGGGGACAGATACGCAGTATTTT
- TRBJ2-3 TRBV27 - CASRRPSADTQYF TGTGCCAGCAGGAGACCCTCTGCAGATACGCAGTATTTT